This TCR beta chain is from a study of shared clonotypes between healthy human individuals. This clone was found once. Its antigen is unidentified. V dropped 5 bases and J dropped 2; count of bases not matched to a gene: 13. This CDR3 spans 19 amino acids. Germline lookup yields CDR1 SGHTA and CDR2 FQGNSA. Deep was the level used in running the assay. Assay: immunoSEQ multiplex PCR; the TCRdb copy retains only in-frame clones and omits some. The sample has roughly 2,300,000 clones, 85% to 95% seen once. Study results and limitations: An anticipated effect of sequencing depth on clonotype sharing among donors was recognized. In several donors, around 4.8% of naive CD4 clonotypes appeared in common.

The rearrangement joins TRBV7-2 to TRBJ2-1, with 12 positions matching TRBD2. The source material was naive CD4+ T cells from PBMCs. The subset here: CD45RA+ positively selected. This receptor was taken from a man between 18 and 29 years old in good health. Some clones in this sample may be carry-over from other donors' samples. CDR3 loop: CASSPPPRLAGGPYNEQFF. The DNA of the CDR3 is TGTGCCAGCAGCCCCCCGCCGCGGCTAGCGGGAGGGCCCTACAATGAGCAGTTCTTC.